Only a few counts were recorded for the clone carrying this T cell receptor (beta chain). The antigen is not known. Template material for amplifying TCR beta CDR3 regions consisted of RNA transcripts. When the TCR CDR3 underwent first-round RT-PCR, the HTBI primer set was used. TCRdb fed the multiplex PCR reads into MiXCR, producing one record per CDR3 protein. The table has 300,000 to 450,000 distinct CDR3 sequences, roughly 13% seen once. From germline, CDR1 is SGHRS and CDR2 YFSETQ. The J segment lost 4 bases and the V segment lost 2 bases, leaving 10 bases of the junction unmatched. The CDR3 consists of 17 residues. This entry is derived from a study of T cells in Graves' hyperthyroidism and ophthalmopathy. Graves' hyperthyroidism showing no ophthalmopathy progression within 18 months was considered stable. Study outcomes and limitations: Appearing also in blood were most of the thyroid clonotypes expanded above 0.001.

Input material: blood. The chain carries TRBV5-1 and TRBJ2-2; 8 bases are a match to TRBD2. This receptor was taken from a woman aged 55-69 years with Graves' hyperthyroidism. The CDR3 DNA sequence: TGCGCCAGCAGCTTTAGCGGGACCGGCACGGGCACCGGGGAGCTGTTTTTT. Protein product: CASSFSGTGTGTGELFF.